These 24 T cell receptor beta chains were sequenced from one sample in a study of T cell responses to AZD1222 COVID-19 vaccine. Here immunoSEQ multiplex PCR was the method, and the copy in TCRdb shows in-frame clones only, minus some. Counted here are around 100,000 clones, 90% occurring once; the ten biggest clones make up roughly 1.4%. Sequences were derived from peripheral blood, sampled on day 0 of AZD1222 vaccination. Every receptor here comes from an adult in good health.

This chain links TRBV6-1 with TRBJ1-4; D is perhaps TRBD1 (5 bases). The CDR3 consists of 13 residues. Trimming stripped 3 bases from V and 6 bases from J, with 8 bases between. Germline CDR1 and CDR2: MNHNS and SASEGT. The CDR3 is CASSEGTHEKLFF. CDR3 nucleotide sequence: TGTGCCAGCAGTGAGGGGACTCATGAAAAACTGTTTTTT.

DNA for the CDR3: TGTGCCAGCAGCCAGGACAGCCCCGAGCAGTACTTC. It encodes CASSQDSPEQYF. V gene TRBV2 combines with J gene TRBJ2-7; the D gene is possibly TRBD1 (6 bases). Germline assignment: CDR1 SNHLY and CDR2 FYNNEI. The germline V and J ends were trimmed by 6 bases and 6 bases, with 12 bases remaining between them. The CDR3 length is 12 residues.

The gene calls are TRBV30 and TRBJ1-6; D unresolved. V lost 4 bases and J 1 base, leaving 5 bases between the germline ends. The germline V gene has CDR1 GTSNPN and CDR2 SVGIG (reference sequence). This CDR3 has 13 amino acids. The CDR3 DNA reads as TGTGCCTGGATTACTTCCTATAATTCACCCCTCCACTTT. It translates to CAWITSYNSPLHF. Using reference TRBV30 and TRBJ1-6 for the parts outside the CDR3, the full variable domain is SQTIHQWPATLVQPVGSPLSLECTVEGTSNPNLYWYRQAAGRGLQLLFYSVGIGQISSEVPQNLSASRPQDRQFILSSKKLLLSDSGFYLCAWITSYNSPLHFGNGTRLTVT.

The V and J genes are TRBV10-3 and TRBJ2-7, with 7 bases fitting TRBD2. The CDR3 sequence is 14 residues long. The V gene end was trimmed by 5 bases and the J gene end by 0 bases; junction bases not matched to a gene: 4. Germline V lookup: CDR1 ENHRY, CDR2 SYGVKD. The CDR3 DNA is TGTGCCATCAGTACAACGGGGGGCTCCTACGAGCAGTACTTC. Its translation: CAISTTGGSYEQYF.

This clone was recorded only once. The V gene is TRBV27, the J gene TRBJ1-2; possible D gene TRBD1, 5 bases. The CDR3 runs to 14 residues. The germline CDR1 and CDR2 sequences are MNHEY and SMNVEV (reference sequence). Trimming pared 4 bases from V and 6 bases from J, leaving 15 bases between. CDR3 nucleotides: TGTGCCAGCAGTTCCTCCGGGACCCTGCATGGCTACACCTTC. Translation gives CASSSSGTLHGYTF.

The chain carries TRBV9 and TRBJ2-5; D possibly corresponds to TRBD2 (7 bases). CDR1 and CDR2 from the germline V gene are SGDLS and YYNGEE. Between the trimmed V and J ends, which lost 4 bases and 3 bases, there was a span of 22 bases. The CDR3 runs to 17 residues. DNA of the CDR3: TGTGCCAGCAGCCCCGAAGGGGGAGGGATCGGGAAAGAGACCCAGTACTTC. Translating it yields CASSPEGGGIGKETQYF.

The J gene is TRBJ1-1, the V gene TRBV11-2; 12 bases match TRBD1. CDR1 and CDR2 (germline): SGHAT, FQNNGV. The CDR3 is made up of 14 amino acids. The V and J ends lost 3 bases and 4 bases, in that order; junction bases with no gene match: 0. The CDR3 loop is CASSLGQGATEAFF. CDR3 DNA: TGTGCCAGCAGCTTGGGACAGGGGGCCACTGAAGCTTTCTTT.

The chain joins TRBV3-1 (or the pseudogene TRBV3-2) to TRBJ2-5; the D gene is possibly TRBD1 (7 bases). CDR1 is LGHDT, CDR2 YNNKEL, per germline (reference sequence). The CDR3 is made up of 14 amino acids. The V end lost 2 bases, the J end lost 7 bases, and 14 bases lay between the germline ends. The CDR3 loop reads CASSQRQGGATQYF. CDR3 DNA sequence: TGTGCCAGCAGCCAAAGGCAGGGGGGCGCGACCCAGTACTTC.

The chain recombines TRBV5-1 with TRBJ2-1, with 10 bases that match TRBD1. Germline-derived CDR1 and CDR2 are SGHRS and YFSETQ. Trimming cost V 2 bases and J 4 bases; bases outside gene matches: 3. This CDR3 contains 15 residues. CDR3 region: CASSFRDRGYNEQFF. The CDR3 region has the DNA TGCGCCAGCAGCTTCAGGGACAGGGGTTACAATGAGCAGTTCTTC. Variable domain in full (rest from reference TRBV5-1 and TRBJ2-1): KAGVTQTPRYLIKTRGQQVTLSCSPISGHRSVSWYQQTPGQGLQFLFEYFSETQRNKGNFPGRFSGRQFSNSRSEMNVSTLELGDSALYLCASSFRDRGYNEQFFGPGTRLTVL.

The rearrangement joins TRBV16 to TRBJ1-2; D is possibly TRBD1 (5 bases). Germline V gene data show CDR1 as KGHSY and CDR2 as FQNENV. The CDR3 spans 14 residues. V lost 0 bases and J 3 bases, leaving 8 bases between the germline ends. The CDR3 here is CASSQSTAYYGYTF. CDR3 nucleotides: TGTGCCAGCAGCCAATCGACAGCTTACTATGGCTACACCTTC.

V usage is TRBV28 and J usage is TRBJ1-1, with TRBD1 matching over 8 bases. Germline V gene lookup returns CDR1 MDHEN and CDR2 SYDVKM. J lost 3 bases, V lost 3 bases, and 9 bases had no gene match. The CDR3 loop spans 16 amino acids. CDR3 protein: CASSFSAGGAYTEAFF. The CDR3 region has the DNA TGTGCCAGCAGTTTTAGCGCAGGGGGCGCGTACACTGAAGCTTTCTTT.

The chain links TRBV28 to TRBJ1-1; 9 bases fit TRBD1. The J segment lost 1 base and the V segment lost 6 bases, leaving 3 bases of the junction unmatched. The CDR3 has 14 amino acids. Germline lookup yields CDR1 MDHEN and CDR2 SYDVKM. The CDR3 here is CASSQDRGNTEAFF. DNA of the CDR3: TGTGCCAGCAGCCAGGACAGGGGGAACACTGAAGCTTTCTTT.

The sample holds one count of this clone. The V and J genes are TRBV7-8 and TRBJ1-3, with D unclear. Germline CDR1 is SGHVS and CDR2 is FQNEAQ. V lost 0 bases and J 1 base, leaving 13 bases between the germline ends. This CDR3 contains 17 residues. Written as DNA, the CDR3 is TGTGCCAGCAGCTTAGCTCCTGCGGGGAAATCTGGAAACACCATATATTTT. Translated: CASSLAPAGKSGNTIYF.

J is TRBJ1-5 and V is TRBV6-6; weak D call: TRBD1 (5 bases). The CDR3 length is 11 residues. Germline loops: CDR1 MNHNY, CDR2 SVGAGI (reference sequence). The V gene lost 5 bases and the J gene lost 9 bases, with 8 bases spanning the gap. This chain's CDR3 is CASSSGGPQHF. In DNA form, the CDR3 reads TGTGCCAGCAGTAGTGGGGGGCCCCAGCATTTT.

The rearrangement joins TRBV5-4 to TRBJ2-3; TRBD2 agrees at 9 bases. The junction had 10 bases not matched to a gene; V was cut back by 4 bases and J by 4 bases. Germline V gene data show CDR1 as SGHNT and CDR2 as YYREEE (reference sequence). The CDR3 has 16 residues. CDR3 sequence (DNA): TGTGCCAGCAGCCTCCCGGCTAGCGGGGTCTCAGATACGCAGTATTTT. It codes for CASSLPASGVSDTQYF.

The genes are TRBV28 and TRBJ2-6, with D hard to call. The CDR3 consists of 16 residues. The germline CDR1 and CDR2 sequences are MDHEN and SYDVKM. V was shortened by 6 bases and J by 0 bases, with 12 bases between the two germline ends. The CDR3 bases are TGTGCCAGCAGCATAGGGTCACTCTCTGGGGCCAACGTCCTGACTTTC. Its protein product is CASSIGSLSGANVLTF.

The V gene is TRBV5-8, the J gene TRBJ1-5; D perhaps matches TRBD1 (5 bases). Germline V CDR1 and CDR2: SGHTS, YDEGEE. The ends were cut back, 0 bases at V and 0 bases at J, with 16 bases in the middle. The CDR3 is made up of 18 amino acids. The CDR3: CASSLGGDLHYSNQPQHF. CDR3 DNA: TGTGCCAGCAGCTTGGGGGGGGACCTGCATTATAGCAATCAGCCCCAGCATTTT.

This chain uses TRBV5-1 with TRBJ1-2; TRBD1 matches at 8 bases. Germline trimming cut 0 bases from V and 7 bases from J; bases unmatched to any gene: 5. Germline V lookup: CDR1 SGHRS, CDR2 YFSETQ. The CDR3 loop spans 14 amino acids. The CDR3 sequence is CASSLAGGAGGYTF. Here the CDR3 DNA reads TGCGCCAGCAGCTTGGCAGGGGGCGCGGGTGGCTACACCTTC.

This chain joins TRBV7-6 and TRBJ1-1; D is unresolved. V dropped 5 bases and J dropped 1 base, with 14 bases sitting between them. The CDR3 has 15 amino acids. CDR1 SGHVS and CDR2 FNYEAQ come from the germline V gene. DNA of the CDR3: TGTGCCAGCAGCCAAAACTCCTTGAGGAACACTGAAGCTTTCTTT. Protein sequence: CASSQNSLRNTEAFF.

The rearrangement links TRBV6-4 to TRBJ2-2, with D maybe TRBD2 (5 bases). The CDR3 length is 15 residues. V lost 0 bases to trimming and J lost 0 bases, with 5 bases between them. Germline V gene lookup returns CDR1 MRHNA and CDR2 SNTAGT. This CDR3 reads CASSDSDSNTGELFF. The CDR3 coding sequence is TGTGCCAGCAGTGACTCGGACTCGAACACCGGGGAGCTGTTTTTT.

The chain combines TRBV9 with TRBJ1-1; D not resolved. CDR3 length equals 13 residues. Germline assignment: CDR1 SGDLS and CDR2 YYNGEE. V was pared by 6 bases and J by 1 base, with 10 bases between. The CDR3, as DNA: TGTGCCAGCAACGAAGCGGGGAACACTGAAGCTTTCTTT. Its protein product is CASNEAGNTEAFF. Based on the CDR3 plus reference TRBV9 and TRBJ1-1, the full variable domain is DSGVTQTPKHLITATGQRVTLRCSPRSGDLSVYWYQQSLDQGLQFLIQYYNGEERAKGNILERFSAQQFPDLHSELNLSSLELGDSALYFCASNEAGNTEAFFGQGTRLTVV.

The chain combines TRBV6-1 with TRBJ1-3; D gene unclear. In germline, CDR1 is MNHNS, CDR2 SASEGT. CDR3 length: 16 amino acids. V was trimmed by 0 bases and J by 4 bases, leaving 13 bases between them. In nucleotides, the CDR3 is TGTGCCAGCAGTGAAGCGCACTCGGGGTACGGAAACACCATATATTTT. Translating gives CASSEAHSGYGNTIYF.

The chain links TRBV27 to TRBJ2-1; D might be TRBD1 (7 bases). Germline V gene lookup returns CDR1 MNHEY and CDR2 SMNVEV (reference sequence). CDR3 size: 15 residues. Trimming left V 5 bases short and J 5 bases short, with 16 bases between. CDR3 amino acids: CASSPTGEVDNEQFF. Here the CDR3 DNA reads TGTGCCAGCAGTCCAACAGGGGAGGTCGACAATGAGCAGTTCTTC.

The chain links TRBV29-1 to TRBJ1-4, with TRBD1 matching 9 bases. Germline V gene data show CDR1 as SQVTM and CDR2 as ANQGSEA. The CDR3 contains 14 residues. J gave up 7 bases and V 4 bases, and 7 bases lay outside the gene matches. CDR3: CSVGPGQGAEKLFF. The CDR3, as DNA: TGCAGCGTTGGTCCGGGACAGGGTGCTGAAAAACTGTTTTTT.